The 10 T cell receptor beta chains listed next were all sequenced from one sample in a study of CD8 T cells in ankylosing spondylitis. Findings of the study overall: Seemingly distinctive of ankylosing spondylitis blood was a TCR beta motif formed by eight highly homologous variants.

TCRdb reprocessed the 5' RACE reads with MiXCR, giving one entry per CDR3 protein. The table has over 600,000 distinct CDR3 sequences, roughly 20% seen once. No antigens are known for them. The sample was blood, either unsorted or a sorted T cell fraction (not recorded which). These receptors originate from a male donor with ankylosing spondylitis.

This clonotype appeared a few times. This rearrangement joins TRBV6-5 to TRBJ2-1; D unclear. The length of the CDR3 is 15 residues. Trimming removed 0 bases from V and 6 bases from J, with 12 bases in between. Germline lookup yields CDR1 MNHEY and CDR2 SVGAGI. The DNA of the CDR3 is TGTGCCAGCAGTTACTCGAGGTCCCTTCCCAATGAGCAGTTCTTC. Amino acids: CASSYSRSLPNEQFF.

This clonotype was recorded many times. J is TRBJ2-1 and V is TRBV27; TRBD2 matches at 8 bases. Germline V gene data show CDR1 as MNHEY and CDR2 as SMNVEV (reference sequence). Trimming cost V 2 bases and J 6 bases; bases outside gene matches: 3. The CDR3 covers 14 residues. CDR3: CASSLMLAGNEQFF. The CDR3, as DNA: TGTGCCAGCAGTTTAATGCTAGCGGGCAATGAGCAGTTCTTC.

This clonotype was picked up a small number of times. The V gene is TRBV20-1, the J gene TRBJ2-2, with 7 bases aligning to TRBD1. Per the germline V gene, CDR1 is DFQATT and CDR2 is SNEGSKA (reference sequence). J lost 2 bases, V lost 4 bases, and 4 bases had no gene match. CDR3 length: 14 residues. CDR3 nucleotides: TGCAGTGCTAAAGGGACAGACAACACCGGGGAGCTGTTTTTT. Residues: CSAKGTDNTGELFF.

This clonotype was counted between two and nine times. The J gene is TRBJ2-7, the V gene TRBV12-5, with 8 positions matching TRBD1. V was pared by 6 bases and J by 3 bases, with 4 bases of the junction left unmatched. The CDR3 covers 13 residues. The germline V gene has CDR1 LGHNT and CDR2 FRNRAP. The CDR3 coding sequence is TGTGCTAGTGGATACGACAGGGGCTACGAGCAGTACTTC. Protein: CASGYDRGYEQYF.

This clonotype occurred many times. The chain uses TRBV5-8 and TRBJ2-5, with TRBD2 matching 7 bases. Unmatched junction bases numbered 3, after V lost 3 bases and J lost 4 bases. The CDR3 loop spans 13 amino acids. Germline V lookup: CDR1 SGHTS, CDR2 YDEGEE. This CDR3 reads CASSSGRGETQYF. CDR3 sequence (DNA): TGTGCCAGCAGCTCGGGGAGGGGAGAGACCCAGTACTTC.

This clonotype was seen just once. The genes are TRBV20-1 and TRBJ2-6; D remains unclear. V gave up 4 bases and J gave up 2 bases, with 9 bases separating them. The CDR3 has 14 residues. The V gene's germline CDR1 is DFQATT and CDR2 SNEGSKA (reference sequence). The CDR3 reads CSAMSQPGANVLTF. CDR3 nucleotides: TGCAGTGCTATGTCGCAGCCTGGGGCCAACGTCCTGACTTTC.

The J gene is TRBJ1-6, the V gene TRBV6-1, with D unresolved. Germline CDR1 reads MNHNS; CDR2 reads SASEGT. V gave up 2 bases and J gave up 9 bases, with 14 bases separating them. This CDR3 comprises 15 residues. The CDR3 nucleotides read TGTGCCAGCAGTGAAAAGGAGGGTTCAGGTTCACCCCTCCACTTT. Amino acids: CASSEKEGSGSPLHF.

The CDR3, as DNA: TGTGCCAGCAGCCGGGTGGGTGGGCGCATTCAGTACTTC. Translation: CASSRVGGRIQYF. This rearrangement joins TRBV5-6 to TRBJ2-4; no reliable D call. Trimming pared 4 bases from V and 9 bases from J, leaving 14 bases between. The CDR3 is 13 amino acids. The germline V gene has CDR1 SGHDT and CDR2 YYEEEE. Complete variable domain (other parts from reference TRBV5-6 and TRBJ2-4): DAGVTQSPTHLIKTRGQQVTLRCSPKSGHDTVSWYQQALGQGPQFIFQYYEEEERQRGNFPDRFSGHQFPNYSSELNVNALLLGDSALYLCASSRVGGRIQYFGAGTRLSVL.

This clonotype was recorded many times. This rearrangement joins TRBV12-3 or TRBV12-4 to TRBJ1-2; perhaps TRBD1 as D (5 bases). V was trimmed by 3 bases and J by 6 bases, leaving 14 bases between them. The CDR3 runs 14 residues. The CDR3 DNA reads as TGTGCCAGCAGTTTCGGTAGGGGATTGCATGGCTACACCTTC. Translating it yields CASSFGRGLHGYTF.

The V gene is TRBV29-1, the J gene TRBJ1-5; possible D gene TRBD1, 5 bases. Germline CDR1 and CDR2: SQVTM and ANQGSEA. The V end lost 1 base, the J end lost 0 bases, and 7 bases lay between the germline ends. CDR3 length equals 14 residues. CDR3 nucleotide sequence: TGCAGCGTTGAAGTGGGGGGTAGCAATCAGCCCCAGCATTTT. This translates into CSVEVGGSNQPQHF.